These 5 T cell receptor beta chains were sequenced from one sample in a study of control samples from healthy donors and cancer patients. Using immunoSEQ multiplex PCR, the repertoire was profiled, and TCRdb retains in-frame clones only, with some absent. The table has over 30,000 clones, approximately 86% seen once. What was sequenced was PBMCs. These receptors all come from a woman aged 40-49 years with lung cancer.

The chain employs TRBV13 and TRBJ2-5; TRBD1 is a possible D gene (5 bases). The germline V gene has CDR1 PRHDT and CDR2 FYEKMQ (reference sequence). The CDR3 is 18 amino acids. V lost 3 bases, J lost 0 bases, and 20 bases lay in between. The CDR3 loop reads CASSFVGGQSTYQETQYF. DNA of the CDR3: TGTGCCAGCAGCTTCGTTGGCGGACAAAGTACTTACCAAGAGACCCAGTACTTC.

The CDR3 nucleotides are TGTGCCAGCAGCCCACCCAGCGGGGCCTACGAGCAGTACTTC. It is translated as CASSPPSGAYEQYF. The J gene is TRBJ2-7, the V gene TRBV28; 7 nucleotides agree with TRBD2. This CDR3 is built from 14 residues. J was trimmed by 2 bases and V by 6 bases; bases with no gene match: 7. Per germline, CDR1 MDHEN and CDR2 SYDVKM.

This clone is a singleton in its sample. An end of the junction does not agree with germline; a read error may underlie this. This chain uses TRBV11-3 with TRBJ2-7; D may be TRBD2 (5 bases). The CDR3 is 17 residues long. The germline V gene has CDR1 SGHNT and CDR2 YENEEA. CDR3 region: CAGSLDGLDRLTDEQYF. DNA of the CDR3: TGTGCCGGCAGCTTAGATGGGCTGGACCGACTAACCGACGAGCAGTACTTC.

The chain couples TRBV4-2 to TRBJ1-6; the D is unclear. The CDR3 is 14 residues long. Germline loops: CDR1 LGHNA, CDR2 YNFKEQ. V lost 5 bases to trimming and J lost 7 bases, with 12 bases between them. CDR3 sequence (DNA): TGTGCCAGCAGCAACGCCGGAATCAATTCACCCCTCCACTTT. Amino acids: CASSNAGINSPLHF.

The chain uses TRBV5-5 and TRBJ2-7, with D uncertain. CDR1 SGHKS and CDR2 YYEKEE come from the germline V gene (reference sequence). The V and J ends lost 3 bases and 4 bases respectively, with 14 bases between them. CDR3 size: 14 residues. The CDR3 region has the DNA TGTGCCAGCAGCTGGGAACCCCACATATACGAGCAGTACTTC. It is translated as CASSWEPHIYEQYF.